This T cell receptor beta chain was retrieved from a study of identical twins. Note on this clonotype: Antigen specificity is unknown.

This CDR3 contains 13 residues. V dropped 5 bases and J dropped 6 bases, with 11 bases sitting between them. Germline V gene data show CDR1 as SEHNR and CDR2 as FQNEAQ (reference sequence). Study results and caveats: In monozygotic twins, models underestimated the sharing of out-of-frame TCR alpha.

MiXCR was run by TCRdb on the 5' RACE reads, yielding one entry per CDR3 protein. The repertoire holds about 810,000 distinct CDR3 sequences, with about 12% as singletons. These records were also assigned to another study, of yellow fever vaccine responses in identical twins.

This TCR was recovered from a woman aged 18-29 years in good health. This chain uses TRBV7-9 with TRBJ2-1; D gene unclear. Sequencing input: PBMCs. DNA for the CDR3: TGTGCCAGCAGCCATAGTGTTGCCAATGAGCAGTTCTTC. It specifies CASSHSVANEQFF.